The source of this TCR beta chain is a study of long-term antiretroviral therapy in people with HIV (dated by TCRdb to about 2022). Some background on the complete study: The earliest samples were collected about a decade before the 2015 WHO recommendation for immediate ART, when ART was typically delayed until CD4 counts fell. A retrospective serial study tested whether ART initiation and durable HIV suppression were associated with changes in peripheral blood TRB repertoire composition and diversity. A total of roughly 180 cryopreserved PBMC samples were contributed to the cohort by 30 adults with confirmed HIV infection, with samples collected serially over a mean of approximately 6 years (range 1-12). Among the 30 or so participants with HIV, eleven were female. No cross-contamination during QIAcube processing was shown when test extractions of a monoclonal T-cell line were performed alongside about 30 polyclonal samples.

The CDR3 measures 15 amino acids from cysteine to phenylalanine. Kept here is only the CDR3 DNA, which spans 45 bases and is read in frame from base 1. Germline trimming amounts to 3 bases on V and 7 bases on J, with 9 as the count of junction bases outside the gene matches. CDR1 SGHRS and CDR2 YFSETQ were looked up in the germline V gene. The paper's findings and limits, for the study overall: Narrower CDR3 length ranges were observed in HIV repertoires than in controls, and an antigen-experienced repertoire with only a slight naive shift after ART was suggested by the network structure. Because pre-ART samples had limited cell numbers, profiling was done on unsorted PBMC rather than on sorted CD4+ and CD8+ T cells. Samples dated from the mid-2000s to the late 2010s, and the ART regimens used may be less effective than current ones. At every time point, the repertoire was dominated by expanded TRB clones first identified before ART initiation, although this dominance fluctuated and, in many PLHIV, declined after ART. Starting ART was linked to a significant rise in TRB diversity, yet even with long-term ART the diversity remained significantly lower than in transplant donor controls. Inferences about post-ART repertoire changes were limited because no data were available on ART adherence, viral resistance or therapy changes. Limited PBMC availability meant only the TCR beta chain was sequenced, without alpha chain pairing.

Inclusion was restricted to participants for whom at least one PBMC sample before ART initiation and at least two post-ART samples were available. Every participant with HIV received treatment in the United States of America. Cryopreserved samples of about 1-11 million PBMC were thawed and washed before DNA extraction. At the time of the earliest PBMC sample for each participant with HIV, ages ranged from roughly 20 to 54 years. PBMC samples from each participant spanned 1-4 timepoints before ART initiation and 2-8 timepoints after ART initiation, with a median of 7 samples. Serial HIV viral load, CD4+ T-cell count, ART history and demographic data were obtained for every participant. Using a Qiagen kit on a QIAcube, genomic DNA was extracted from unsorted PBMC, with samples processed in batches of 12. The immunoSEQ hsTCRB v3.0 assay was used at survey level resolution for TRB variable region sequencing. A depth of roughly 40,000-55,000 T-cell genomes per sample was targeted for TRB sequencing. Pooled TRB libraries were sequenced on an Illumina MiSeq with a v3 150-cycle kit. As for the original processing: Repertoire analysis was run in R within a reproducible Nextflow workflow that covered QC, data transformation and analysis. LymphoSeq2, an R package for exploring AIRR-Seq data, was used to implement the custom analyses. A handful of samples that produced fewer than 5000 total TRB sequences were removed, so approximately 170 HIV repertoires were analyzed. Among the 190 or so HIV repertoires that were kept, roughly 59 were collected before ART initiation and 120 to 140 were collected after ART initiation. Repertoires were downsampled to 5000 TRB nucleotide sequences, and summary statistics were averaged over 100 downsampling iterations. Only TRB sequences with CDR3 regions of at least seven amino acids were retained for analysis. Diversity was measured with a Shannon entropy-derived clonality score and the Gini coefficient. Repertoire networks linked the top 5000 CDR3 amino acid sequences whenever two sequences differed by an edit distance of one. GLIPH2 predicted antigen specificity groups and MHC restriction for TRB CDR3 amino acid sequences. CDR3 amino acid sequences were matched against VDJdb and McPAS-TCR to flag known CMV, EBV, HIV or tissue antigen associations. Pre-ART, post-ART and control groups were compared with Wilcoxon signed-rank tests and Holm-Bonferroni correction. Not all clones reach the TCRdb copy of this immuneACCESS table, which keeps in-frame sequences only. Checked studies attribute under half of the gap to unresolved V genes and leave the rest unexplained. V and J calls and clone size are as listed in that table; D and trimming were resolved from the DNA. Within this sample are 30,000 to 40,000 clones, with 65% to 90% of them counted one time only. Jointly, the top ten make up approximately 4.4% of the sample.

Comments on this clone: Its recognized antigen is unknown. Nothing much larger sits one base from this clone, and base qualities are not available.

This clonotype originated in a young man with HIV. The chain employs TRBV5-1 and TRBJ2-1; 8 bases in the junction line up with TRBD1. This specimen consisted of unsorted PBMCs, obtained about 3.4 years after starting antiretroviral therapy. Here is the DNA: TGCGCCAGCAGCTCCGGGACAGGCCCTAAAAATGAGCAGTTCTTC. It codes for CASSSGTGPKNEQFF.